The clone carrying this T cell receptor (beta chain) was recorded a few times. This specimen comes from a study of human T cells and chemical hapten exposure. Time point described: patch test 1, 2 weeks after DPC sensitization. Treatment: therapeutic diphenylcyclopropenone sensitization with weekly scalp DPC. TCRdb re-called the RACE reads through MiXCR, storing one row per CDR3 protein. The sample has around 340,000 distinct CDR3 sequences, about 7% seen once; the top ten hold 8% to 9%. This CDR3 is 16 amino acids long. The V and J ends lost 2 bases and 0 bases respectively, with 13 bases between them.

The sequence was obtained from a woman younger than 30 with alopecia areata. Some clones in this sample may be carry-over from other donors' samples. The material sequenced was whole blood, taken in connection with sensitization to the hapten diphenylcyclopropenone (DPC). The chain couples TRBV12-3 or TRBV12-4 to TRBJ1-1; D is uncertain. The CDR3 region is CASSLLDGRLNTEAFF. CDR3 nucleotide sequence: TGTGCCAGCAGTTTATTGGACGGTCGATTGAACACTGAAGCTTTCTTT.